Sequencing of this TCR beta chain was carried out in a study of blood T cell repertoires in COVID-19. Overall study context: Samples came from the United States, Italy and Spain, spanning acute and convalescent COVID-19. PBMCs, B-cell-depleted T cells, or T cells provided the cDNA or gDNA that made up the material.

Profiling relied on immunoSEQ multiplex PCR, and the TCRdb table lists in-frame clones only, not all of them. The sample yields approximately 470,000 clones, roughly 88% seen once. V lost 4 bases and J 3 bases, leaving 9 bases between the germline ends. The germline gives CDR1 SGHNT, CDR2 YENEEA. CDR3 length: 13 residues. What was sequenced was peripheral blood. The sequence derives from a human donor in a cohort sampled during active COVID-19. The rearrangement joins TRBV11-3 to TRBJ1-1; D ambiguous. The CDR3 loop reads CASSSERDTEAFF. The CDR3 nucleotides are TGTGCCAGCAGCTCCGAGCGGGACACTGAAGCTTTCTTT.